The next 21 T cell receptor beta chains were all read from a single sample in a study of OX40 agonist ivuxolimab in advanced cancers. The method was immunoSEQ multiplex PCR; TCRdb's version includes in-frame clones alone and lacks a portion of them. Altogether approximately 76,000 clones are present, about 93% being singletons, with the ten largest covering 6.2%. Here the sequenced sample was CD4+ or CD8+ T cells sorted from blood, taken in a trial of the OX40 agonist ivuxolimab. These receptors all stem from an adult with an advanced solid tumor such as melanoma, head and neck, liver or kidney cancer.

The gene calls are TRBV19 and TRBJ2-1; 10 bases align to TRBD2. This CDR3 has 13 residues. Germline CDR1 reads LNHDA; CDR2 reads SQIVND (reference sequence). The V and J ends lost 9 bases and 8 bases, in that order; junction bases with no gene match: 7. DNA for the CDR3: TGTGCCAGCCGAAGCGGGGGGGCCTATGAGCAGTTCTTC. Protein: CASRSGGAYEQFF.

V and J are TRBV12-5 and TRBJ1-3; no clear D gene. Germline-derived CDR1 and CDR2 are LGHNT and FRNRAP. Trimming removed 7 bases at V and 0 bases at J, with 7 bases between. CDR3 length: 13 amino acids. CDR3 DNA: TGTGCTAGTGATGGCCTCTCTGGAAACACCATATATTTT. This gives the protein CASDGLSGNTIYF.

The CDR3 sequence: CASSVEFHEQFF. DNA for the CDR3: TGTGCCAGCAGCGTAGAATTCCATGAGCAGTTCTTC. The chain carries TRBV9 and TRBJ2-1; D not certain. Germline CDR1 SGDLS, CDR2 YYNGEE. This CDR3 has 12 amino acids. Trimming took 0 bases from V and 8 from J, leaving 6 bases between them.

The rearrangement links TRBV2 to TRBJ2-5, with a tentative D call TRBD1 (5 bases). TRBJ2-7 matches the DNA end more closely, so the J call is doubtful. CDR1 and CDR2 from the germline V gene are SNHLY and FYNNEI. The CDR3 consists of 13 residues. Here the CDR3 reads CANSPGPSYEQYF. DNA of the CDR3: TGTGCCAACTCTCCAGGGCCATCCTACGAGCAGTACTTC.

V and J are TRBV5-8 and TRBJ1-5; D is possibly TRBD1 (6 bases). The V gene's germline CDR1 is SGHTS and CDR2 YDEGEE. This CDR3 comprises 15 residues. Deletions cut 2 bases from V and 7 bases from J, with 16 bases between. The CDR3 nucleotides are TGTGCCAGCAGCTTTAGTGCAGGGGTCCACCAGCCCCAGCATTTT. Translation: CASSFSAGVHQPQHF.

The rearrangement uses TRBV19 and TRBJ1-1; TRBD1 might be the D (6 bases). Germline values: CDR1 LNHDA, CDR2 SQIVND (reference sequence). There are 15 residues in the CDR3. V was pared by 5 bases and J by 1 base, with 14 bases between. As DNA, the CDR3 is TGTGCCAGTAGTGTTCCGGGACACAAGAACACTGAAGCTTTCTTT. This encodes CASSVPGHKNTEAFF.

This rearrangement joins TRBV7-2 to TRBJ1-6; D is undetermined. Trimming cost V 1 base and J 9 bases, with 4 bases left between them. CDR1 and CDR2 (germline): SGHTA, FQGNSA. The CDR3 has 12 residues. The CDR3: CASSLGASPLHF. CDR3 coding DNA: TGTGCCAGCAGCTTAGGTGCTTCACCCCTCCACTTT.

The chain employs TRBV29-1 and TRBJ2-7; perhaps TRBD2 as D (5 bases). V lost 4 bases, J lost 3 bases, and 16 bases lay in between. This CDR3 region has 14 residues. Germline lookup yields CDR1 SQVTM and CDR2 ANQGSEA. The CDR3: CSVVGGRMNYEQYF. In DNA, the CDR3 is TGCAGCGTTGTAGGAGGCAGGATGAACTACGAGCAGTACTTC.

This clone was observed once. Here the CDR3 DNA reads TGTGCCAGCAGCTTAGAAAGGGCTAGCGGGAGTTACGAGCAGTACTTC. Translating it yields CASSLERASGSYEQYF. The chain is built from TRBV11-3 and TRBJ2-7; 10 positions agree with TRBD2. The CDR3 contains 16 residues. Germline CDR1 and CDR2: SGHNT and YENEEA. V shed 0 bases and J 4 bases; nucleotides not matched to a gene: 6.

The chain employs TRBV4-1 and TRBJ1-6; D might be TRBD1 (6 bases). This CDR3 comprises 21 residues. The germline V gene has CDR1 MGHRA and CDR2 YSYEKL. V dropped 0 bases and J dropped 4 bases, with 25 bases sitting between them. CDR3: CASSQEYRAYKNPYYNSPLHF. As DNA, the CDR3 is TGCGCCAGCAGCCAAGAATACAGGGCGTATAAGAATCCCTATTATAATTCACCCCTCCACTTT.

V usage is TRBV2 and J usage is TRBJ2-1, with 14 bases matching TRBD2. The germline V gene encodes CDR1 SNHLY and CDR2 FYNNEI. V dropped 6 bases and J dropped 8; count of bases not matched to a gene: 6. CDR3 length: 15 residues. CDR3 in DNA: TGTGCCAGCAGCACGGGACTAGCGGGAGAGGATGAGCAGTTCTTC. Protein: CASSTGLAGEDEQFF.

The CDR3 sequence is CASSVDSGGGDTQYF. The CDR3 DNA reads TGTGCCAGCAGCGTAGATAGTGGAGGGGGGGATACGCAGTATTTT. The V gene is TRBV9, the J gene TRBJ2-3; D tentatively reads TRBD1 or TRBD2 (6 bases each). Germline assignment: CDR1 SGDLS and CDR2 YYNGEE. This CDR3 contains 15 residues. V dropped 0 bases and J dropped 6 bases, with 14 bases sitting between them.

The chain links TRBV23-1 to TRBJ1-1; no clear D gene. TRBV23-1 is known as an ORF, though its function is uncertain. With 3 bases removed from V and 2 bases from J, the gap between germline ends came to 16 bases. The CDR3 has 16 residues. In nucleotides, the CDR3 is TGCGCCAGCAGTCATCGCTTAAGTTCAGTTAACACTGAAGCTTTCTTT. Amino acids: CASSHRLSSVNTEAFF.

The chain combines TRBV7-6 with TRBJ2-3; D remains ambiguous. This CDR3 has 16 amino acids. Deletions cut 3 bases from V and 0 bases from J, with 13 bases between. The germline V gene encodes CDR1 SGHVS and CDR2 FNYEAQ. CDR3 loop: CASSLMGGPSTDTQYF. The CDR3 coding sequence is TGTGCCAGCAGCTTGATGGGCGGCCCTAGCACAGATACGCAGTATTTT. The full variable domain, in which reference TRBV7-6 and TRBJ2-3 provide the parts outside the CDR3, is GAGVSQSPRYKVTKRGQDVALRCDPISGHVSLYWYRQALGQGPEFLTYFNYEAQQDKSGLPNDRFSAERPEGSISTLTIQRTEQRDSAMYRCASSLMGGPSTDTQYFGPGTRLTVL.

This clone appeared a single time. The chain joins TRBV7-8 to TRBJ1-4; 9 bases line up with TRBD1. Germline-derived CDR1 and CDR2 are SGHVS and FQNEAQ. V shed 1 base, J shed 5 bases, and the junction held 5 bases outside the gene matches. The CDR3 is 16 residues long. CDR3 nucleotide sequence: TGTGCCAGCAGCTTAGTAGGCGGGACAGGGAATGAAAAACTGTTTTTT. Translation gives CASSLVGGTGNEKLFF.

V gene TRBV15 combines with J gene TRBJ1-4; TRBD1 might be the D (6 bases). Germline lookup yields CDR1 LNHNV and CDR2 YYDKDF (reference sequence). This CDR3 comprises 15 residues. The V end was cut by 1 base, the J end by 7 bases, with 13 bases between. In nucleotides, the CDR3 is TGTGCCACCAGCAGAGTGCAGGGGATGTCTGAAAAACTGTTTTTT. Protein: CATSRVQGMSEKLFF.

The count of this clone is one. This chain links TRBV7-9 with TRBJ2-4, with TRBD2 identical over 8 bases. The CDR3 loop spans 15 amino acids. V lost 2 bases and J lost 5; bases outside the gene matches: 5. Germline CDR1 is SEHNR and CDR2 is FQNEAQ (reference sequence). CDR3 residues: CASSLRGRLENIQYF. CDR3 bases: TGTGCCAGCAGCTTACGCGGGAGGTTGGAAAACATTCAGTACTTC.

In its sample, this clone was seen a few times. The chain uses TRBV19 and TRBJ1-5; D not certain. The V and J ends lost 0 bases and 4 bases respectively, with 13 bases between them. Germline V gives CDR1 LNHDA, CDR2 SQIVND (reference sequence). The CDR3 loop spans 16 amino acids. The CDR3 sequence is CASSIDPGGINQPQHF. The CDR3 bases are TGTGCCAGTAGTATAGATCCCGGAGGGATAAATCAGCCCCAGCATTTT.

V usage is TRBV9 and J usage is TRBJ2-1; tentative D call: TRBD2 (7 bases). The V gene lost 5 bases and the J gene lost 7 bases, with 13 bases spanning the gap. This CDR3 contains 13 residues. CDR1 and CDR2 (germline): SGDLS, YYNGEE. CDR3 in DNA: TGTGCCAGCAGGGCGGGGGCCGTTAATGAGCAGTTCTTC. Amino acid sequence: CASRAGAVNEQFF.

V usage is TRBV5-4 and J usage is TRBJ1-2; no clear D gene. Germline V gene lookup returns CDR1 SGHNT and CDR2 YYREEE (reference sequence). The V and J ends lost 4 bases and 2 bases respectively, with 21 bases between them. The CDR3 covers 17 residues. Here the CDR3 DNA reads TGTGCCAGCAGCCATCTGAGTAGTTGGGCCGACAACTATGGCTACACCTTC. Residues: CASSHLSSWADNYGYTF.

J is TRBJ2-5 and V is TRBV4-1; TRBD2 matches 10 bases. Germline V gene lookup returns CDR1 MGHRA and CDR2 YSYEKL. The CDR3 extends over 16 amino acids. With 4 bases clipped from V and 4 bases from J, the junction kept 9 bases outside the gene matches. CDR3 protein: CASSRTLAGVAETQYF. CDR3 nucleotides: TGCGCCAGCAGCCGGACGCTAGCGGGAGTGGCAGAGACCCAGTACTTC.